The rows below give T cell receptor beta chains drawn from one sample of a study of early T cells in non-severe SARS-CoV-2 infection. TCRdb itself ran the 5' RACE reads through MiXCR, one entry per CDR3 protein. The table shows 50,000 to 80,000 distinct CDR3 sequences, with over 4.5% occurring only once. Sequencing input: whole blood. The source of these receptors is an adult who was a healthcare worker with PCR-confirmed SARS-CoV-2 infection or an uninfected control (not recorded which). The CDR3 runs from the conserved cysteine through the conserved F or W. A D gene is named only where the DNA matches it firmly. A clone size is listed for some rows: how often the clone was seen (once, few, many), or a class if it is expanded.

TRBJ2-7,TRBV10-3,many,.,CAISESVRGEQYF,TGTGCCATCAGTGAGTCGGTCAGGGGTGAGCAGTACTTC
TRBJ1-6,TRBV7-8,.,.,CASSLALGSNSPLHF,TGTGCCAGCAGCTTAGCGCTAGGCAGTAATTCACCCCTCCACTTT
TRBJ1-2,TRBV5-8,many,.,CASSLELGGHRYTF,TGTGCCAGCAGCTTGGAACTGGGAGGTCATCGCTACACCTTC
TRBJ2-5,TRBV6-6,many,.,CASAPSITTQYF,TGTGCCAGCGCCCCCTCCATTACGACCCAGTACTTC
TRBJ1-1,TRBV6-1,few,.,CASIGGGGTEAFF,TGTGCCAGCATCGGGGGTGGAGGAACTGAAGCTTTCTTT
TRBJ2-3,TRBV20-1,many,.,CSAREGGPTDTQYF,TGCAGTGCTAGAGAGGGGGGGCCGACAGATACGCAGTATTTT
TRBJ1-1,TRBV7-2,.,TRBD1,CASSRLTGGTEAFF,TGTGCCAGCAGCCGCCTAACAGGGGGGACTGAAGCTTTCTTT
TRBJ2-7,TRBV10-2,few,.,CASSPTDSSYEQYF,TGCGCCAGCAGCCCGACAGACAGCTCCTACGAGCAGTACTTC
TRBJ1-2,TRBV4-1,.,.,CASSPSPWASYGYTF,TGCGCCAGCAGCCCCAGTCCGTGGGCGTCCTATGGCTACACCTTC
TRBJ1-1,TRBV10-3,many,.,CAISARENTEAFF,TGTGCCATCAGTGCAAGGGAGAACACTGAAGCTTTCTTT
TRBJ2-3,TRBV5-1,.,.,CASSYQQGRGLMDTQYF,TGCGCCAGCAGCTACCAACAAGGTCGGGGTTTAATGGATACGCAGTATTTT
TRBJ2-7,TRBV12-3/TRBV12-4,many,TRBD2,CASSTREGYEQYF,TGTGCCAGCAGTACCCGGGAGGGCTACGAGCAGTACTTC
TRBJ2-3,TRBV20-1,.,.,CSASSPQGARTDTQYF,TGCAGTGCTAGCTCGCCACAAGGGGCACGCACAGATACGCAGTATTTT
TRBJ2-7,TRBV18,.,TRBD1,CASSPNRDSDEQYF,TGTGCCAGCTCACCAAACCGGGACAGCGACGAGCAGTACTTC
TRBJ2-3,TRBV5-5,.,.,CASSLTWATDTQYF,TGTGCCAGCAGCCTGACTTGGGCCACAGATACGCAGTATTTT
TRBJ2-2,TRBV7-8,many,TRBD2,CASSLGLAQDFYTGELFF,TGTGCCAGCAGCTTAGGACTAGCGCAGGACTTCTACACCGGGGAGCTGTTTTTT
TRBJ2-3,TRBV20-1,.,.,CSARRALSGEDTQYF,TGCAGTGCTAGGAGGGCCTTGTCCGGGGAGGATACGCAGTATTTT
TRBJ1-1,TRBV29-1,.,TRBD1,CSVGGTGAKGAFF,TGCAGCGTCGGGGGGACAGGGGCAAAAGGGGCTTTCTTT
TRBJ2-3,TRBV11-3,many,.,CASSPGDWADTQYF,TGTGCCAGCAGCCCGGGGGATTGGGCAGATACGCAGTATTTT
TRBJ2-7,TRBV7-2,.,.,CASSIIPAGPYEQYF,TGTGCCAGCAGCATAATACCGGCGGGGCCCTACGAGCAGTACTTC
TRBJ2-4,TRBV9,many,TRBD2,CASSPSGLVSIQYF,TGTGCCAGCAGCCCATCGGGACTAGTTAGCATTCAGTACTTC
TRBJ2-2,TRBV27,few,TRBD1,CASRTGSYTGELFF,TGTGCCAGCAGGACAGGGAGTTACACCGGGGAGCTGTTTTTT
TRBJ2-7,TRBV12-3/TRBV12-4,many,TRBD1,CASRRDSLYEQYF,TGTGCCAGCCGCAGGGACAGCCTCTACGAGCAGTACTTC
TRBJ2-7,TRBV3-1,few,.,CASSHGSSAGEQYF,TGTGCCAGCAGCCACGGCTCGTCTGCTGGGGAGCAGTACTTC
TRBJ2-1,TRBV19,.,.,CASSISRDDEQFF,TGTGCCAGTAGTATATCAAGGGACGATGAGCAGTTCTTC
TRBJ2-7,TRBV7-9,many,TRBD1,CASSSPGTGAIEQYF,TGTGCCAGCAGCTCTCCGGGGACAGGGGCTATCGAGCAGTACTTC
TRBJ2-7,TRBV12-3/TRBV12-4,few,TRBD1,CASSRTGGRNEQYF,TGTGCCAGCAGTAGGACAGGGGGCAGAAACGAGCAGTACTTC
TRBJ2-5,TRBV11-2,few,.,CASSAWDSSRLRGETQYF,TGTGCCAGCAGCGCTTGGGACTCGAGCCGGTTAAGGGGAGAGACCCAGTACTTC
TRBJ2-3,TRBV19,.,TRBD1,CASSSTGGMTDTQYF,TGTGCCAGTAGTTCCACAGGGGGCATGACAGATACGCAGTATTTT
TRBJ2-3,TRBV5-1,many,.,CASSETADTQYF,TGCGCCAGCAGCGAAACTGCAGATACGCAGTATTTT
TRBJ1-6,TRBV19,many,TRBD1,CASSYHGQGGVNSPLHF,TGTGCCAGTAGCTACCACGGACAGGGTGGGGTTAACTCACCCCTCCACTTT
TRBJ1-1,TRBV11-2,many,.,CASSLVGETEAFF,TGTGCCAGCAGCTTAGTTGGCGAAACTGAAGCTTTCTTT
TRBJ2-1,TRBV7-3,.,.,CASSPGGLNNEQFF,TGTGCCAGCAGCCCAGGGGGACTAAACAATGAGCAGTTCTTC
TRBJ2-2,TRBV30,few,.,CAWERGSNTGELFF,TGTGCCTGGGAACGGGGATCGAACACCGGGGAGCTGTTTTTT
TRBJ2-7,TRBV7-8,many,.,CASTWTGRSYEQYF,TGTGCCAGTACTTGGACGGGACGGTCCTACGAGCAGTACTTC
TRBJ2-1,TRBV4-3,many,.,CASSQEGRSYNEQFF,TGCGCCAGCAGCCAAGAGGGGAGGTCCTACAATGAGCAGTTCTTC
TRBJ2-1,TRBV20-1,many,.,CSASKNNEQFF,TGCAGTGCTAGTAAGAACAATGAGCAGTTCTTC
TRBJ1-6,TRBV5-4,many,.,CASSLKYGSSYNSPLHF,TGTGCCAGCAGCTTAAAGTACGGAAGCTCCTATAATTCACCCCTCCACTTT
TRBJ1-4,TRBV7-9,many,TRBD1,CASSPWTGPFFATNEKLFF,TGTGCCAGCAGCCCATGGACAGGACCCTTCTTTGCAACTAATGAAAAACTGTTTTTT
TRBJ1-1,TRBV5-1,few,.,CASSFQGNTEAFF,TGCGCCAGCAGCTTTCAGGGGAACACTGAAGCTTTCTTT
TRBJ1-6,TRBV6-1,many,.,CASSESPEGSPLHF,TGTGCCAGCAGTGAATCCCCCGAAGGCTCACCCCTCCACTTT
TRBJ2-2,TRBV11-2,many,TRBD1,CASSPEPQGTGTGELFF,TGTGCCAGCAGCCCAGAGCCACAGGGGACAGGCACCGGGGAGCTGTTTTTT
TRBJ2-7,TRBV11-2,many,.,CASSSSSIDIHEQYF,TGTGCCAGCAGCTCGTCGAGTATAGATATCCACGAGCAGTACTTC
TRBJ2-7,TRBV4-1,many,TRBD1,CASSHPGQGAYEQYF,TGCGCCAGCAGCCATCCCGGACAGGGGGCATACGAGCAGTACTTC
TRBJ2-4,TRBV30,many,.,CAWSGDNKSKNIQYF,TGTGCCTGGAGTGGGGATAATAAAAGTAAAAACATTCAGTACTTC
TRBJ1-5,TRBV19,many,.,CASSIGANQPQHF,TGTGCCAGTAGTATTGGAGCAAATCAGCCCCAGCATTTT
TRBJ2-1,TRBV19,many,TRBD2,CASSIDASLAGEQFF,TGTGCCAGTAGTATAGATGCCTCCCTAGCGGGTGAGCAGTTCTTC
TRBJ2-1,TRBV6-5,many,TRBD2,CASSPGLAYNEQFF,TGTGCCAGCAGTCCGGGACTAGCATACAATGAGCAGTTCTTC
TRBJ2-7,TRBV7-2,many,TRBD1,CASSISGTGYEQYF,TGTGCCAGCAGCATCTCCGGGACAGGATACGAGCAGTACTTC
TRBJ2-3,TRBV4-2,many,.,CASSQESDTQYF,TGTGCCAGCAGCCAAGAATCAGATACGCAGTATTTT
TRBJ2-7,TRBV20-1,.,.,CSAWRGDTYEQYF,TGCAGTGCTTGGCGGGGAGACACCTACGAGCAGTACTTC
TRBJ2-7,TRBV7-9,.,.,CASSLATAYEQYF,TGTGCCAGCAGCCTCGCGACGGCCTACGAGCAGTACTTC
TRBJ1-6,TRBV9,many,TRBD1,CASSLDRDQSPLHF,TGTGCCAGCAGCCTTGACAGGGATCAATCACCCCTCCACTTT
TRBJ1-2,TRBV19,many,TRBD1,CASSYDRGGYTF,TGTGCCAGTAGTTACGACAGGGGCGGCTACACCTTC
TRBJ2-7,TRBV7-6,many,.,CASSFNSAGEQYF,TGTGCCAGCAGCTTTAACAGCGCGGGCGAGCAGTACTTC
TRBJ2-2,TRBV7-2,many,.,CASSSFLGSNTGELFF,TGTGCCAGCAGCTCCTTTTTAGGGTCGAACACCGGGGAGCTGTTTTTT
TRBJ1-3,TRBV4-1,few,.,CASSPKTDPGNTIYF,TGCGCCAGCAGCCCGAAGACAGATCCTGGAAACACCATATATTTT
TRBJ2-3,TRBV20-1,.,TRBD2,CSASFLAVTDTQYF,TGCAGTGCTAGTTTCCTAGCGGTCACAGATACGCAGTATTTT
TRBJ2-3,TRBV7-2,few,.,CASSPGHSTDTQYF,TGTGCCAGCAGCCCCGGACATAGCACAGATACGCAGTATTTT